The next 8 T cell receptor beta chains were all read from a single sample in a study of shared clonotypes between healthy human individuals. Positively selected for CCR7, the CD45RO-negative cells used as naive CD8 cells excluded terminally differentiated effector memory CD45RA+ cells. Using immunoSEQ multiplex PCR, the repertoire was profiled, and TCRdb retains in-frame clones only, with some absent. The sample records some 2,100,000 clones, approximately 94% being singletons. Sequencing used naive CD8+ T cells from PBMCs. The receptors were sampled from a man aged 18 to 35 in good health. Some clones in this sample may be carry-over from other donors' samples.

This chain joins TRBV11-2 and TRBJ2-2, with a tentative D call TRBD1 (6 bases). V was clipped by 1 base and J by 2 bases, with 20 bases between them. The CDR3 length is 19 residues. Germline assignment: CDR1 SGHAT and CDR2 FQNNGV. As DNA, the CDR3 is TGTGCCAGCAGCTTAGGTCCGTATACAGGGAATTCAAACACCGGGGAGCTGTTTTTT. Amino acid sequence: CASSLGPYTGNSNTGELFF.

CDR3 amino acids: CASSQDFPSESYEQYF. The CDR3 DNA follows: TGCGCCAGCAGCCAAGATTTCCCTAGCGAATCCTACGAGCAGTACTTC. The rearrangement joins TRBV4-3 to TRBJ2-7; TRBD2 is a possible D gene (6 bases). Deletions cut 0 bases from V and 1 base from J, with 13 bases between. This CDR3 region has 16 residues. Germline V gene lookup returns CDR1 LGHNA and CDR2 YSLEER.

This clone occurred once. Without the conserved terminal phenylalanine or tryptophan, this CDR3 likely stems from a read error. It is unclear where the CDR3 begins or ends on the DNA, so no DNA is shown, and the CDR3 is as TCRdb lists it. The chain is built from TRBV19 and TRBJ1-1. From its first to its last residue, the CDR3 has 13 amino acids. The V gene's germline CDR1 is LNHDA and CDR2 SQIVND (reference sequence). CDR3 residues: CASTGGNGGIGQL.

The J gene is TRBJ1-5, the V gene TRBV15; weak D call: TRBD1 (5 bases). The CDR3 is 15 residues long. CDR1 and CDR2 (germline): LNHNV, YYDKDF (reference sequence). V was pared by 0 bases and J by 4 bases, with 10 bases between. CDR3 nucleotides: TGTGCCACCAGCAGAGATGCGGGGGGGAATCAGCCCCAGCATTTT. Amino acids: CATSRDAGGNQPQHF.

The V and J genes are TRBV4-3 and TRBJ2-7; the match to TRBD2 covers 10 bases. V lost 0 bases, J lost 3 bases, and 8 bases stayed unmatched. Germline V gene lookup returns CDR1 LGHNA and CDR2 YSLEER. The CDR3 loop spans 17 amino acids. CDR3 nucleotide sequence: TGCGCCAGCAGCCAAGATCGTGGGTCTAGCGGGAGCTACGAGCAGTACTTC. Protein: CASSQDRGSSGSYEQYF.

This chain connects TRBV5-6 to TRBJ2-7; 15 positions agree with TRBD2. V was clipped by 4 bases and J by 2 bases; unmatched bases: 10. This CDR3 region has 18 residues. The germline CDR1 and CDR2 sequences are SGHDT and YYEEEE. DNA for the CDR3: TGTGCCAGCAGCGCCGAAGGACTAGCGGGAGGGCAGACCTACGAGCAGTACTTC. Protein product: CASSAEGLAGGQTYEQYF. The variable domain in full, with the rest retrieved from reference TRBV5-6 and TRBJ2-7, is DAGVTQSPTHLIKTRGQQVTLRCSPKSGHDTVSWYQQALGQGPQFIFQYYEEEERQRGNFPDRFSGHQFPNYSSELNVNALLLGDSALYLCASSAEGLAGGQTYEQYFGPGTRLTVT.

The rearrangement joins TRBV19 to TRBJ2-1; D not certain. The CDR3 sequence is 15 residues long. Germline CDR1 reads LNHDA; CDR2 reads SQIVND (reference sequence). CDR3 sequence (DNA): TGTGCAAGTTCCGGTCCGACCGGTACGATAAATGAGCAGTTCTTC. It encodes CASSGPTGTINEQFF.

The CDR3 sequence is CASSIAGLAGANTGELFF. Here the CDR3 DNA reads TGTGCCAGTAGTATAGCGGGACTAGCGGGCGCAAACACCGGGGAGCTGTTTTTT. This chain links TRBV19 with TRBJ2-2; TRBD2 aligns across 12 bases. This CDR3 contains 18 residues. Germline CDR1 and CDR2: LNHDA and SQIVND (reference sequence). J lost 2 bases, V lost 1 base, and 5 bases had no gene match.